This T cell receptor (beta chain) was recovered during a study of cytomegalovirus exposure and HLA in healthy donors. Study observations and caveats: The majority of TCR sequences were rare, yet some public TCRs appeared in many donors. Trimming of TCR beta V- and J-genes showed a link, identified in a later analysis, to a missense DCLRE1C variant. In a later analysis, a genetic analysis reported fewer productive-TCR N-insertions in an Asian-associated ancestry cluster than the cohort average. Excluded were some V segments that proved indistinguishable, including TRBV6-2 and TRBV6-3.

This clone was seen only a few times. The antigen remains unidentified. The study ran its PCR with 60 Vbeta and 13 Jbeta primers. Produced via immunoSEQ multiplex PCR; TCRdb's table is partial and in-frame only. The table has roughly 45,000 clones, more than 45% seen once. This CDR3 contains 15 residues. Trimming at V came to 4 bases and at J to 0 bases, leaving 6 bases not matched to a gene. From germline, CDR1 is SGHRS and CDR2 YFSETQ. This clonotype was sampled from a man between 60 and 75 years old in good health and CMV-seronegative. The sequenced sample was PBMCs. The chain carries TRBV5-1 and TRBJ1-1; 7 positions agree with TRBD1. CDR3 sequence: CASSDSTGLNTEAFF. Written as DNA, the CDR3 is TGCGCCAGCAGCGATTCGACAGGGTTGAACACTGAAGCTTTCTTT.